Listed below are T cell receptor beta chains from one sample, sequenced in a study of technical replicates of blood from several donors. Repertoires were generated with immunoSEQ multiplex PCR, while TCRdb's copy carries only in-frame clones and drops some. The data show 80,000 or so clones, with almost 96% seen just once and 0.36% held by the top ten. The source material was T cells isolated from PBMCs. All receptors come from a human donor in good health. CDR3s include the opening cysteine and the closing phenylalanine or tryptophan. A D gene is named only where the DNA matches it firmly.

TRBJ2-2 TRBV30 NA TGTGCCTGGATGCAGGGGGGGAACACCGGGGAGCTGTTTTTT CAWMQGGNTGELFF
TRBJ2-1 TRBV7-3 TRBD2 TGTGCCAGCAGCTTACCCCTAGCGGGAGGCTACAATGAGCAGTTCTTC CASSLPLAGGYNEQFF
TRBJ1-4 TRBV19 TRBD1 TGTGCCAGTAGTAAAGGGACAGGGCTAGGGAATGAAAAACTGTTTTTT CASSKGTGLGNEKLFF
TRBJ2-3 TRBV5-8 TRBD2 TGTGCCAGCAGATCTGACGGATTAGCGGGAGGGTACTACACAGATACGCAGTATTTT CASRSDGLAGGYYTDTQYF
TRBJ2-4 TRBV4-2 NA TGTGCCAGCAGCCACAGCCTAACAGGGGAGGAGTACTTC CASSHSLTGEEYF
TRBJ1-2 TRBV7-2 NA TGTGCCAGCACCTTGATGGGGGGCGGGGGAGGCTACACCTTC CASTLMGGGGGYTF
TRBJ2-1 TRBV10-1 NA TGCGCCAGCAGTGAGTCTTCCCGGGGAACCAATGAGCAGTTCTTC CASSESSRGTNEQFF
TRBJ2-7 TRBV28 TRBD2 TGTGCCAGCAGAAGCGGGAGCTCCTACGAGCAGTACTTC CASRSGSSYEQYF
TRBJ2-1 TRBV27 NA TGTGCCACCACCAGCAGTTCGGGGGAAGTAGCCAATGAGCAGTTCTTC CATTSSSGEVANEQFF
TRBJ1-1 TRBV7-3 TRBD1 TGTGCCAGCAGCTCCGGGACAGGGGAGAACACTGAAGCTTTCTTT CASSSGTGENTEAFF
TRBJ2-1 TRBV9 NA TGTGCCAGCAGCGTAGGCCCAGCGATCAATGAGCAGTTCTTC CASSVGPAINEQFF
TRBJ2-1 TRBV11-2 NA TGTGCCAGCAGCTTATCGGGAACTACCTACAATGAGCAGTTCTTC CASSLSGTTYNEQFF